What follows are 18 T cell receptor beta chains derived from one specimen sequenced in a study of spatial heterogeneity in lung cancer. A single record per CDR3 protein comes from TCRdb applying MiXCR to the 5' RACE reads. The sample lists tens of thousands of distinct CDR3 sequences; 12% were seen once. The time point: blood at routine non-recurrence follow-up after resection. Sequences were derived from PBMCs, sampled at follow-up. These receptors originate from a male donor with early-stage non-small cell lung cancer.

V usage is TRBV7-2 and J usage is TRBJ1-1; weak D call: TRBD1 (6 bases). Trimming cost V 1 base and J 5 bases, with 11 bases left between them. Germline values: CDR1 SGHTA, CDR2 FQGNSA. CDR3 length: 14 amino acids. For the CDR3, the DNA is TGTGCCAGCAGCTTAGGTCGGGACAAGACTGAAGCTTTCTTT. Its protein product is CASSLGRDKTEAFF.

In this sample, this clonotype turned up many times. The genes are TRBV29-1 and TRBJ2-2; tentative D call: TRBD2 (7 bases). In germline, CDR1 is SQVTM, CDR2 ANQGSEA. Between the trimmed V and J ends, which lost 2 bases and 6 bases, there was a span of 16 bases. The CDR3 is 15 residues long. The CDR3 loop is CSVERGLGGPGELFF. CDR3 DNA sequence: TGCAGCGTTGAAAGAGGACTAGGGGGTCCCGGGGAGCTGTTTTTT.

This clonotype has ten or more counts. This chain links TRBV9 with TRBJ2-3, with TRBD2 matching over 9 bases. This CDR3 region has 14 residues. The ends lost 3 bases at V and 4 bases at J; junction bases unmatched: 3. The germline V gene has CDR1 SGDLS and CDR2 YYNGEE. CDR3 sequence (DNA): TGTGCCAGCAGCGATAGCGGGAGTTCAGATACGCAGTATTTT. Translated: CASSDSGSSDTQYF.

The chain carries TRBV7-2 and TRBJ2-1; D remains unclear. Germline CDR1 SGHTA, CDR2 FQGNSA. This CDR3 region has 13 residues. Trimming took 9 bases from V and 3 from J, leaving 12 bases between them. In DNA form, the CDR3 reads TGTGCCAGTAAACGGACCGACTACAATGAGCAGTTCTTC. Translation gives CASKRTDYNEQFF.

The chain joins TRBV7-2 to TRBJ2-3; D may be TRBD2 (6 bases). V was cut by 1 base and J by 0 bases, with 17 bases left in between. This CDR3 is built from 18 residues. Per germline, CDR1 SGHTA and CDR2 FQGNSA. CDR3 sequence reads: CASSLDPPRGESTDTQYF. The CDR3 coding sequence is TGTGCCAGCAGCTTAGATCCCCCCCGCGGGGAAAGCACAGATACGCAGTATTTT.

This clonotype was counted many times. In nucleotides, the CDR3 is TGCAGCGTTGGGGGGGCTAGCGGGAGCTACGAGCAGTACTTC. It is translated as CSVGGASGSYEQYF. This rearrangement joins TRBV29-1 to TRBJ2-7; 10 positions match TRBD2. The germline V gene encodes CDR1 SQVTM and CDR2 ANQGSEA. V was pared by 4 bases and J by 3 bases, with 6 bases of the junction left unmatched. The length of the CDR3 is 14 residues.

This clonotype was seen a few times. The gene calls are TRBV29-1 and TRBJ2-2; tentative D call: TRBD2 (5 bases). In germline, CDR1 is SQVTM, CDR2 ANQGSEA. Trimming left V 8 bases short and J 5 bases short, with 15 bases between. The CDR3 sequence is 13 residues long. The DNA of the CDR3 is TGCAGCCTGGATAAGTCGGGAACCGGGGAGCTGTTTTTT. Encoded protein: CSLDKSGTGELFF.

The sample holds many counts of this clonotype. The genes are TRBV6-5 and TRBJ2-5; D may be TRBD2 (5 bases). This CDR3 comprises 15 residues. V was pared by 0 bases and J by 2 bases, with 10 bases between. The germline gives CDR1 MNHEY, CDR2 SVGAGI. CDR3 sequence reads: CASSYSRGLQETQYF. Written as DNA, the CDR3 is TGTGCCAGCAGTTACTCGAGAGGACTTCAAGAGACCCAGTACTTC.

The chain couples TRBV28 to TRBJ2-7; either TRBD1 or TRBD2 may fit D (5 bases each). V was shortened by 5 bases and J by 0 bases, with 17 bases between the two germline ends. The CDR3 has 16 amino acids. Germline assignment: CDR1 MDHEN and CDR2 SYDVKM. As DNA, the CDR3 is TGTGCCAGCAGTCTAGCAGGGTTGAGGAGCTCCTACGAGCAGTACTTC. Translation: CASSLAGLRSSYEQYF.

This clonotype was detected ten times or more. V and J are TRBV13 and TRBJ2-3, with TRBD2 as a possible D gene (6 bases). Germline values: CDR1 PRHDT, CDR2 FYEKMQ (reference sequence). This CDR3 has 14 amino acids. V lost 1 base, J lost 5 bases, and 10 bases lay in between. The CDR3 region has the DNA TGTGCCAGCAGCTTAGCGGGAGAGCAAGATACGCAGTATTTT. Translation: CASSLAGEQDTQYF.

The V call is TRBV5-6, the J call TRBJ1-5; D unclear. Deletions cut 1 base from V and 5 bases from J, with 10 bases between. The CDR3 covers 14 residues. Germline V CDR1 and CDR2: SGHDT, YYEEEE. The CDR3 DNA sequence: TGTGCCAGCAGCTTGTGGCAGGCAGATCAGCCCCAGCATTTT. It specifies CASSLWQADQPQHF.

This clonotype was detected many times. The chain employs TRBV4-3 and TRBJ1-6, with 7 nucleotides matching TRBD1. The CDR3 length is 14 residues. The germline V gene has CDR1 LGHNA and CDR2 YSLEER. The V and J ends lost 4 bases and 6 bases, in that order; junction bases with no gene match: 3. In nucleotides, the CDR3 is TGCGCCAGCAGCCGTGGGGACAGTAATTCACCCCTCCACTTT. Protein product: CASSRGDSNSPLHF.

This clonotype was seen many times. The J gene is TRBJ2-7, the V gene TRBV6-2 or TRBV6-3, with D unresolved. CDR3 length: 15 residues. Between the trimmed V and J ends, which lost 2 bases and 5 bases, there was a span of 16 bases. Germline CDR1 MNHEY, CDR2 SVGEGT. CDR3 nucleotide sequence: TGTGCCAGCAGTTACCCGTATGGAATCTTCCACGAGCAGTACTTC. Translation gives CASSYPYGIFHEQYF.

The V and J genes are TRBV11-2 and TRBJ2-7; D call uncertain. The V gene's germline CDR1 is SGHAT and CDR2 FQNNGV. CDR3 length equals 15 residues. The germline V and J ends were trimmed by 2 bases and 4 bases, with 15 bases remaining between them. DNA for the CDR3: TGTGCCAGCAGCTTACTGGAAATCGCTGAGTACGAGCAGTACTTC. This gives the protein CASSLLEIAEYEQYF. Based on the CDR3 plus reference TRBV11-2 and TRBJ2-7, the full variable domain is EAGVAQSPRYKIIEKRQSVAFWCNPISGHATLYWYQQILGQGPKLLIQFQNNGVVDDSQLPKDRFSAERLKGVDSTLKIQPAKLEDSAVYLCASSLLEIAEYEQYFGPGTRLTVT.

The V gene is TRBV6-5, the J gene TRBJ2-5; possible D gene TRBD2, 6 bases. V gave up 2 bases and J gave up 4 bases, with 8 bases separating them. Per the germline V gene, CDR1 is MNHEY and CDR2 is SVGAGI. The CDR3 has 13 residues. The CDR3 DNA reads as TGTGCCAGCAGTTACCCGGGACTAGAGACCCAGTACTTC. It yields the protein CASSYPGLETQYF.

Only a few counts were recorded for this clonotype. J is TRBJ2-1 and V is TRBV12-3 or TRBV12-4, with 7 nucleotides matching TRBD2. The CDR3 is 14 amino acids. Unmatched junction bases numbered 13, after V lost 8 bases and J lost 9 bases. This CDR3 reads CASGSRREILEQFF. CDR3 bases: TGTGCCAGCGGGAGTCGGCGGGAGATTCTTGAGCAGTTCTTC.

Of note for this clonotype: A read error is possible here, since a much larger clone lies one base away. Because it lacks the conserved phenylalanine or tryptophan at the end, this CDR3 is likely a read error. V and J are TRBV20-1 and TRBJ1-1, with a possible D match to TRBD1 (5 bases). Germline assignment: CDR1 DFQATT and CDR2 SNEGSKA (reference sequence). Trimming removed 0 bases at V and 7 bases at J, with 12 bases between. This CDR3 is built from 13 residues. Here the CDR3 reads CSARDPRGDEAFL. The CDR3 nucleotides are TGCAGTGCTAGAGATCCTAGGGGCGATGAAGCTTTCCTT.

The rearrangement uses TRBV19 and TRBJ2-7; 7 bases are shared with TRBD1. The ends lost 3 bases at V and 3 bases at J; junction bases unmatched: 8. The CDR3 is 15 amino acids. Germline CDR1 reads LNHDA; CDR2 reads SQIVND (reference sequence). In nucleotides, the CDR3 is TGTGCCAGTAGTATTTCCCCGGACAGGTTCTACGAGCAGTACTTC. Translated, it gives CASSISPDRFYEQYF.